The T cell receptor beta chain under discussion was sequenced for a study of cytomegalovirus exposure and HLA in healthy donors. Across the whole study: As an earlier analysis found, 150 million to 200 million T cells yielded about 120 million unique TCR beta sequences.

Primers included in the PCR were 60 Vbeta and 13 Jbeta primers. The data were produced by immunoSEQ multiplex PCR, yet TCRdb's version contains in-frame clones alone and is incomplete. The data show about 180,000 clones, with about 77% seen just once and 2% to 2.5% held by the top ten. Study-wide points: With later analysis, a missense DCLRE1C variant became linked to TCR beta V- and J-gene trimming.

Trimming at V came to 1 base and at J to 5 bases, leaving 10 bases not matched to a gene. The CDR3 loop spans 17 amino acids. Germline lookup yields CDR1 MDHEN and CDR2 SYDVKM. Comments on this clone: Its antigen remains unknown.

The genes are TRBV28 and TRBJ1-4; 7 bases align to TRBD1. The receptor was isolated from a woman aged 30 to 39 in good health and CMV-seropositive. The sample consisted of PBMCs. The CDR3 DNA reads as TGTGCCAGCAGTTTATTTGTGACAGGGAAGGTGAATGAAAAACTGTTTTTT. Translated: CASSLFVTGKVNEKLFF.